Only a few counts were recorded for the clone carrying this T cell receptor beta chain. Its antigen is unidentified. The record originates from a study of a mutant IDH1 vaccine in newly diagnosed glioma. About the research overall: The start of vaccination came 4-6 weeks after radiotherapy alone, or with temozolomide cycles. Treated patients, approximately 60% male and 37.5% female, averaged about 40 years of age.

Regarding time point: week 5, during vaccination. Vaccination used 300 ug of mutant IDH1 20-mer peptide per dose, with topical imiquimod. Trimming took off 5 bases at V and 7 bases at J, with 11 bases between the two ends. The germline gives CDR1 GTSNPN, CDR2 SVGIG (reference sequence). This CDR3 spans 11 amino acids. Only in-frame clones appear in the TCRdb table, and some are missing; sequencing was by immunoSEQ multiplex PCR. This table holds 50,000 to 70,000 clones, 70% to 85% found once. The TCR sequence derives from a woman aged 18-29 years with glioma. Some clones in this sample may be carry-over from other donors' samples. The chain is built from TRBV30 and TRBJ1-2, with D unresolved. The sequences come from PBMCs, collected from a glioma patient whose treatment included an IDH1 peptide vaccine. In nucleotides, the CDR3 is TGTGCCTGGGATACAGATTCTGGCTACACCTTC. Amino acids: CAWDTDSGYTF.